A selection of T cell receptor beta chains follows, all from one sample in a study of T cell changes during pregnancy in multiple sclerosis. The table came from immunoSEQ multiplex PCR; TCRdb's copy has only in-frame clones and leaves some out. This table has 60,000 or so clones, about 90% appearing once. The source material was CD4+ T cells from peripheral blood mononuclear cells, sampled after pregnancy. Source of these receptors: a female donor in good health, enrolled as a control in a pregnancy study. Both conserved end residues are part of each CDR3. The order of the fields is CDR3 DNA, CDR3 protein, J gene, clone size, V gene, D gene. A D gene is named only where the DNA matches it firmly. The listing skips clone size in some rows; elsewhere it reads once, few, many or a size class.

cdr3_nt: TGCGCCAGCAGCCGAGACAGGGAGGACGGGGAGCTGTTTTTT; cdr3_aa: CASSRDREDGELFF; j_call: TRBJ2-2; clone_size: NA; v_call: TRBV5-1; d_call: NA
cdr3_nt: TGCGCCAGCAGCTTGGCCGGGGGGCGGGAGACCCAGTACTTC; cdr3_aa: CASSLAGGRETQYF; j_call: TRBJ2-5; clone_size: NA; v_call: TRBV5-1; d_call: NA
cdr3_nt: TGCGCCAGCCGGACAGAAAGGGATCATTCACCCCTCCACTTT; cdr3_aa: CASRTERDHSPLHF; j_call: TRBJ1-6; clone_size: NA; v_call: TRBV5-1; d_call: NA
cdr3_nt: TGTGCCAGTAGCGGACAGGAAGCTTTCTTT; cdr3_aa: CASSGQEAFF; j_call: TRBJ1-1; clone_size: NA; v_call: TRBV19; d_call: NA
cdr3_nt: TGTGCCAGCAGTTGGGGGGTTGGTGAAAAACTGTTTTTT; cdr3_aa: CASSWGVGEKLFF; j_call: TRBJ1-4; clone_size: once; v_call: TRBV2; d_call: NA
cdr3_nt: TGTGCCAGTAGTATACCGGGCAGGGCCTCCTACGAGCAGTACTTC; cdr3_aa: CASSIPGRASYEQYF; j_call: TRBJ2-7; clone_size: NA; v_call: TRBV19; d_call: NA
cdr3_nt: TGTGCCAGCCGGGGATCAGGGAGGGAAAACTATGGCTACACCTTC; cdr3_aa: CASRGSGRENYGYTF; j_call: TRBJ1-2; clone_size: NA; v_call: TRBV2; d_call: NA
cdr3_nt: TGTGCCAGCAGCTTCACTCGGTCAGATACGCAGTATTTT; cdr3_aa: CASSFTRSDTQYF; j_call: TRBJ2-3; clone_size: NA; v_call: TRBV7-2; d_call: NA
cdr3_nt: TGTGCCAGCAGCTTAGCAGGGGGCGGTGAAAAACTGTTTTTT; cdr3_aa: CASSLAGGGEKLFF; j_call: TRBJ1-4; clone_size: few; v_call: TRBV7-2; d_call: TRBD1
cdr3_nt: TGTGCCAGCAGCTTGGAAGGGGCTGAGGAAAACATTCAGTACTTC; cdr3_aa: CASSLEGAEENIQYF; j_call: TRBJ2-4; clone_size: NA; v_call: TRBV11-1; d_call: NA
cdr3_nt: TGCGCCAGCAGCCAAATCGGGACAGGGGAAACTGGGGCCAACGTCCTGACTTTC; cdr3_aa: CASSQIGTGETGANVLTF; j_call: TRBJ2-6; clone_size: few; v_call: TRBV4-1; d_call: TRBD1
cdr3_nt: TGTGCCAGCTCACAATCCCGGGACAGAAACACCATATATTTT; cdr3_aa: CASSQSRDRNTIYF; j_call: TRBJ1-3; clone_size: once; v_call: TRBV18; d_call: NA
cdr3_nt: TGTGCCAGCAGCTTTCACAGTGGAAACACCATATATTTT; cdr3_aa: CASSFHSGNTIYF; j_call: TRBJ1-3; clone_size: NA; v_call: TRBV7-2; d_call: NA
cdr3_nt: TGTGCCAGCAGCTTCCGGACGAGGGATCAGCCCCAGCATTTT; cdr3_aa: CASSFRTRDQPQHF; j_call: TRBJ1-5; clone_size: NA; v_call: TRBV7-8; d_call: NA
cdr3_nt: TGTGCCAGCAGTGAGCACAGGGCTGAAAAACTGTTTTTT; cdr3_aa: CASSEHRAEKLFF; j_call: TRBJ1-4; clone_size: NA; v_call: TRBV6-1; d_call: NA
cdr3_nt: TGTGCCAGTGGGGATCAGGGGTATTCTGGAAACACCATATATTTT; cdr3_aa: CASGDQGYSGNTIYF; j_call: TRBJ1-3; clone_size: NA; v_call: TRBV19; d_call: NA
cdr3_nt: TGTGCCAGCTCGCCCGAAACAGGGACCGGGGAGCTGTTTTTT; cdr3_aa: CASSPETGTGELFF; j_call: TRBJ2-2; clone_size: NA; v_call: TRBV18; d_call: NA
cdr3_nt: TGTGCCAGCAGCAAGAGGGGGCAGGAGCAGTTCTTC; cdr3_aa: CASSKRGQEQFF; j_call: TRBJ2-1; clone_size: NA; v_call: TRBV7-3; d_call: TRBD1
cdr3_nt: TGTGCCAGCAGCTTGGACAGGCAGACTGAAGCTTTCTTT; cdr3_aa: CASSLDRQTEAFF; j_call: TRBJ1-1; clone_size: NA; v_call: TRBV5-4; d_call: NA
cdr3_nt: TGTGCCAGCTCACCTCAAACAGGACCTTACGAGCAGTACTTC; cdr3_aa: CASSPQTGPYEQYF; j_call: TRBJ2-7; clone_size: once; v_call: TRBV18; d_call: NA
cdr3_nt: TGTGCCAGCAGCTTCGGTCTTAATCAGCCCCAGCATTTT; cdr3_aa: CASSFGLNQPQHF; j_call: TRBJ1-5; clone_size: NA; v_call: TRBV7-3; d_call: NA
cdr3_nt: TGTGCCAGCAGCTCCGGCTCCGGAGACTATGGCTACACCTTC; cdr3_aa: CASSSGSGDYGYTF; j_call: TRBJ1-2; clone_size: NA; v_call: TRBV7-2; d_call: NA
cdr3_nt: TGTGCCAGCTCACCAAGACGGGGGGCGGACTATGGCTACACCTTC; cdr3_aa: CASSPRRGADYGYTF; j_call: TRBJ1-2; clone_size: NA; v_call: TRBV18; d_call: NA
cdr3_nt: TGTGCCAGCAGGGGAGGTGGTTCCCGCGGCACAGATACGCAGTATTTT; cdr3_aa: CASRGGGSRGTDTQYF; j_call: TRBJ2-3; clone_size: NA; v_call: TRBV25-1; d_call: NA
cdr3_nt: TGTGCCTGGAGTGTATCGGGTCCCGGCTACACCTTC; cdr3_aa: CAWSVSGPGYTF; j_call: TRBJ1-2; clone_size: NA; v_call: TRBV30; d_call: NA
cdr3_nt: TGCGCCAGCAGCGCTCGGACAGGGACGAACACCGGGGAGCTGTTTTTT; cdr3_aa: CASSARTGTNTGELFF; j_call: TRBJ2-2; clone_size: NA; v_call: TRBV5-1; d_call: TRBD1
cdr3_nt: TGTGCCTGCTCGAGCCGGGGAGGCAACACTGAAGCTTTCTTT; cdr3_aa: CACSSRGGNTEAFF; j_call: TRBJ1-1; clone_size: few; v_call: TRBV30; d_call: NA
cdr3_nt: TGTGCCAGCAGCTTGGAGGCGGGGGGGACGAAGACCCAGTACTTC; cdr3_aa: CASSLEAGGTKTQYF; j_call: TRBJ2-5; clone_size: NA; v_call: TRBV5-8; d_call: TRBD2
cdr3_nt: TGTGCCTGGAGTGGAGAAGCCAACACTGAAGCTTTCTTT; cdr3_aa: CAWSGEANTEAFF; j_call: TRBJ1-1; clone_size: NA; v_call: TRBV30; d_call: NA
cdr3_nt: TGTGCCAGCAGCATAACGAGGCAGAGCCAAGAGACCCAGTACTTC; cdr3_aa: CASSITRQSQETQYF; j_call: TRBJ2-5; clone_size: once; v_call: TRBV5-4; d_call: NA
cdr3_nt: TGTGCCAGCAGCTCGGGAATGGTCACTGAAGCTTTCTTT; cdr3_aa: CASSSGMVTEAFF; j_call: TRBJ1-1; clone_size: few; v_call: TRBV11-1; d_call: NA
cdr3_nt: TGTGCCAGCTCACCTGGACAGGAGAACTATGGCTACACCTTC; cdr3_aa: CASSPGQENYGYTF; j_call: TRBJ1-2; clone_size: once; v_call: TRBV18; d_call: TRBD1
cdr3_nt: TGTGCCAGCAGCCCCAATGTTGGGGGCGGGGAGACCCAGTACTTC; cdr3_aa: CASSPNVGGGETQYF; j_call: TRBJ2-5; clone_size: NA; v_call: TRBV28; d_call: NA
cdr3_nt: TGTGCCAGCAGCCCAGGGACTAGCGGGGGCTACAATGAGCAGTTCTTC; cdr3_aa: CASSPGTSGGYNEQFF; j_call: TRBJ2-1; clone_size: NA; v_call: TRBV5-4; d_call: TRBD2
cdr3_nt: TGTGCCAGCACTTGGAGACAGGGGAACACTGAAGCTTTCTTT; cdr3_aa: CASTWRQGNTEAFF; j_call: TRBJ1-1; clone_size: once; v_call: TRBV6-1; d_call: TRBD1
cdr3_nt: TGTGCCAGCAGGCGACAGGGGTCTAAGAATGAGCAGTTCTTC; cdr3_aa: CASRRQGSKNEQFF; j_call: TRBJ2-1; clone_size: NA; v_call: TRBV27; d_call: TRBD1
cdr3_nt: TGTGCCAGTAGTGGACTAGCGGGGGGATCACAAGAGACCCAGTACTTC; cdr3_aa: CASSGLAGGSQETQYF; j_call: TRBJ2-5; clone_size: NA; v_call: TRBV19; d_call: TRBD2
cdr3_nt: TGTGCCTGGAGTGTACAGGGGGCTTATGGCTACACCTTC; cdr3_aa: CAWSVQGAYGYTF; j_call: TRBJ1-2; clone_size: few; v_call: TRBV30; d_call: TRBD1